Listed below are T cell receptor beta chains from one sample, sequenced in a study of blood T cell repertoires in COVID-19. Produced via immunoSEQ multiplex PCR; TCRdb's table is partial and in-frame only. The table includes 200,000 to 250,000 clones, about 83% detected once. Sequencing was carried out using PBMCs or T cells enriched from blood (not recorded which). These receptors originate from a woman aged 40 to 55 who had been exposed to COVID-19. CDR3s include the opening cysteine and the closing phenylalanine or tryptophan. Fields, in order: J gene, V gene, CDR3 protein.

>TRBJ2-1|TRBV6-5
CASSYSIGEQFF
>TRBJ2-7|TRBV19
CASSPQGQGAMREQYF
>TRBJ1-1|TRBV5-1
CASSPWTGGGTEAFF
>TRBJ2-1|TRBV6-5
CASSPSYNEQFF
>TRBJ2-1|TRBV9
CASSVGASGGDEQFF
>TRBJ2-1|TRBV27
CASSFGTGSYNEQFF
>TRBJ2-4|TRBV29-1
CSVEVRRGNKNIQYF
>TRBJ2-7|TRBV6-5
CASSYTSGGEEEQYF
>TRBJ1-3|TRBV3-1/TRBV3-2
CASSRGSGPGNTIYF
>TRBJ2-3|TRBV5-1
CASSLTGVTSTDTQYF
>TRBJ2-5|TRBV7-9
CASSLGAGPKETQYF
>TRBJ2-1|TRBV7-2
CASSQQGLSYNEQFF
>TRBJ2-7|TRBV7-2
CASSSGRGSYEQYF
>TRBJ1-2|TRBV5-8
CASSPRGNGYTF
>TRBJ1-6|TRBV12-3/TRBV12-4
CASSSGQSPLHF
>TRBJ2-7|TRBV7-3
CASSLDRGPYEQYF
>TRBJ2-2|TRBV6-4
CASSRGDSPKGNTGELFF
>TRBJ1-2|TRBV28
CASSLGGAGLFIGYTF
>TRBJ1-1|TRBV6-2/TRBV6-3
CASSHGGTGGTEAFF
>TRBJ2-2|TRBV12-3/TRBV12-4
CASRPQMTGELFF
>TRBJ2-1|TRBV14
CASSPTGASSNEQFF
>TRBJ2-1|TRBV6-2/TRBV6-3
CASSDNNNEQFF
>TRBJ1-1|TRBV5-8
CASSPRRGRGEAFF
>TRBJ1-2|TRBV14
CASSPPLGANYGYTF
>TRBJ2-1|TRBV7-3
CASSYRDRGGEQFF
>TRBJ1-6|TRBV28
CASSPGQGYSPLHF
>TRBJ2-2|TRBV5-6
CASSLVGLYTGELFF
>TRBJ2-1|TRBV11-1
CASSHTNEQFF
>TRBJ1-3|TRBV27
CASSEGSSGNTIYF
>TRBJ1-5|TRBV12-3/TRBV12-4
CASSFSGQPQHF
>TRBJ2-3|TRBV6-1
CASSEYGQGGTDTQYF
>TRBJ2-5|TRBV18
CASSPFREETQYF
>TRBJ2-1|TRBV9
CASSVGMGQGRNEQFF
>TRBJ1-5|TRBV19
CASSIAVLKPQHF
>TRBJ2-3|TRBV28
CASSSFPSGGRTDTQYF
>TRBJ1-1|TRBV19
CASSIIGGEAFF
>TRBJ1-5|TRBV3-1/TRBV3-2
CASSPGQGTAQHF
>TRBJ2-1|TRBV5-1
CASSSPSGQGNEQFF
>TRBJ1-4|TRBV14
CASSREGREKLFF
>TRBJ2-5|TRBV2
CASSEPWTSVDKETQYF
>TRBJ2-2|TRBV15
CATSRGREAGELFF
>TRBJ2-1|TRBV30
CAWRPRPNEQFF
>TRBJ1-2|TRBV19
CASSIRRGQGNGYTF
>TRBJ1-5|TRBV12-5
CASGLVWDRAPQPQHF
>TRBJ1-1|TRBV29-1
CSANRGPEAFF
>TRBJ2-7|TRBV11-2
CASGGQGPGEQYF
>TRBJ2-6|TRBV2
CASSPTRWGAGANVLTF
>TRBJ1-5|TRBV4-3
CASSQDRGGMAPQHF
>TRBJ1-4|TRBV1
CTPGGGETRQVKFEKLFF
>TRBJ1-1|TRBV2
CASSEGGVMNTEAFF